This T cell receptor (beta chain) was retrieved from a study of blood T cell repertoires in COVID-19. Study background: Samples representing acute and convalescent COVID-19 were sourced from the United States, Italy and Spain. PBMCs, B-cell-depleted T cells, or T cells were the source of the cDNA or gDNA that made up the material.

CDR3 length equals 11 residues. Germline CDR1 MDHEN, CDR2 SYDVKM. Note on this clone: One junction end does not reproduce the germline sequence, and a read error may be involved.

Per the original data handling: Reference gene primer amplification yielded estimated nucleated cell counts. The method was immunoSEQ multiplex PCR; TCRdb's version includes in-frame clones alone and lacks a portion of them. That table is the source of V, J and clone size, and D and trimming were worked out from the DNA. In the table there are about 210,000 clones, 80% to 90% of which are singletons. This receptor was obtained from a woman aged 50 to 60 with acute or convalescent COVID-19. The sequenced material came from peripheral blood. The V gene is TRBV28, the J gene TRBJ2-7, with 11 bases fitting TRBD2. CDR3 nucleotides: TGTGCCAGCTCCGTTAGCGGGAGGGCGAACTTC. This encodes CASSVSGRANF.